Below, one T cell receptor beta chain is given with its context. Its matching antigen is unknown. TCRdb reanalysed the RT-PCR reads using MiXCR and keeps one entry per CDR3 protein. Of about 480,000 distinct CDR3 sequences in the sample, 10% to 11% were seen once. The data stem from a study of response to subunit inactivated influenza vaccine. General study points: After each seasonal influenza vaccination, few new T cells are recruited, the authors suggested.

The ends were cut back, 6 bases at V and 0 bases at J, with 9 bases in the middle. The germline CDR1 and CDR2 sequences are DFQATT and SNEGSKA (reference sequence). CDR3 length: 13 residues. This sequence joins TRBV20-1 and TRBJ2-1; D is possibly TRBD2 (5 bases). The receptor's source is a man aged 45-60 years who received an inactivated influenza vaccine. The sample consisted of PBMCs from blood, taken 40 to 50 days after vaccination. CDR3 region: CSARRSSYNEQFF. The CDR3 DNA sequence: TGCAGTGCCCGGAGGAGCTCCTACAATGAGCAGTTCTTC.